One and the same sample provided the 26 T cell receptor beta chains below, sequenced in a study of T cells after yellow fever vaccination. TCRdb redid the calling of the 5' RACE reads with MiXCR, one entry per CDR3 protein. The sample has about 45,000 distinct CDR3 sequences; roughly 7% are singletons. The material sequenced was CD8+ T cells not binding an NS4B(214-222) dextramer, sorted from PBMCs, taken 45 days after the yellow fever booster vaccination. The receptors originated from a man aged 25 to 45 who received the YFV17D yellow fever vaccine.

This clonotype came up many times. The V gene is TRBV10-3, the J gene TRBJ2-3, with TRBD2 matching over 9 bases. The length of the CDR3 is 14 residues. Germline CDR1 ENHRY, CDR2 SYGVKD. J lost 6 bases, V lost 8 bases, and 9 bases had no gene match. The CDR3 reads CAIASGTSVDTQYF. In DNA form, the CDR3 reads TGTGCCATCGCTAGCGGGACCTCTGTGGATACGCAGTATTTT.

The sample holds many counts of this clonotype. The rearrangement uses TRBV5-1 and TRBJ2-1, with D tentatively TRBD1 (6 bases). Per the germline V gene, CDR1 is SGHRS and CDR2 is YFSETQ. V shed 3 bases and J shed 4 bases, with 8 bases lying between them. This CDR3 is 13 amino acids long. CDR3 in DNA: TGCGCCAGCAGCTCGGACAGTTACAATGAGCAGTTCTTC. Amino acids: CASSSDSYNEQFF.

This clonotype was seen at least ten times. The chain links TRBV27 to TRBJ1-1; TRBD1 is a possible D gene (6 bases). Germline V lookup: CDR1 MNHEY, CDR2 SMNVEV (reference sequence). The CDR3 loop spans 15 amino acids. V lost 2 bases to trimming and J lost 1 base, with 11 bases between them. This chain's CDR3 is CASSLTGIGNTEAFF. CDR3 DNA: TGTGCCAGCAGTTTAACAGGGATTGGGAACACTGAAGCTTTCTTT.

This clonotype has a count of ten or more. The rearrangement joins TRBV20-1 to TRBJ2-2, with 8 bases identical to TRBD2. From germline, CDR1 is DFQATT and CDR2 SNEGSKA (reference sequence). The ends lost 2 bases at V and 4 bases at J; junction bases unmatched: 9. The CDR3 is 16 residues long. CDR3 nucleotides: TGCAGTGCTAGATTAGACGGGAGGGCCCCCACCGGGGAGCTGTTTTTT. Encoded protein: CSARLDGRAPTGELFF.

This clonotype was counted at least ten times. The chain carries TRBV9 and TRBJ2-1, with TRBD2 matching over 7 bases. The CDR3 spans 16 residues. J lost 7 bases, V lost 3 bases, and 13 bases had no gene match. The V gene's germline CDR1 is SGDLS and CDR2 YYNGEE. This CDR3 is CASSGKEVAGANEQFF. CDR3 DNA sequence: TGTGCCAGCAGCGGGAAGGAGGTAGCGGGCGCGAATGAGCAGTTCTTC.

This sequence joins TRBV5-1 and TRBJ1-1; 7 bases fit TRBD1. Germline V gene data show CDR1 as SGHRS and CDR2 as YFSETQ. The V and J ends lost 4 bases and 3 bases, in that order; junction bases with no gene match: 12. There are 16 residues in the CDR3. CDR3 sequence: CASSTPPTGADTEAFF. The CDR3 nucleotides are TGCGCCAGCAGCACCCCCCCAACAGGGGCCGACACTGAAGCTTTCTTT. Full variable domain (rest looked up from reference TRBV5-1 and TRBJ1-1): KAGVTQTPRYLIKTRGQQVTLSCSPISGHRSVSWYQQTPGQGLQFLFEYFSETQRNKGNFPGRFSGRQFSNSRSEMNVSTLELGDSALYLCASSTPPTGADTEAFFGQGTRLTVV.

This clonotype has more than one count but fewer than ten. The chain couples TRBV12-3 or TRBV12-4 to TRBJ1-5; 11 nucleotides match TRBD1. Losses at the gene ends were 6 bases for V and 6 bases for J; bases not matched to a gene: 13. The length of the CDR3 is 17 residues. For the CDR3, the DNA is TGTGCCAGCAGCCTTAGCGTGGGACAGGGGGGAAGTCAGCCCCAGCATTTT. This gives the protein CASSLSVGQGGSQPQHF.

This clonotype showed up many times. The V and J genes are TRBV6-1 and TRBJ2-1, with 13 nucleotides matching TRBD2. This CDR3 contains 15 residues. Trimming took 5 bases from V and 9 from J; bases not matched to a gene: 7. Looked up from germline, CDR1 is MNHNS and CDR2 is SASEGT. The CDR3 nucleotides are TGTGCCAGCAGTACCGGGACTAGCGGGACTGTTGAGCAGTTCTTC. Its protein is CASSTGTSGTVEQFF.

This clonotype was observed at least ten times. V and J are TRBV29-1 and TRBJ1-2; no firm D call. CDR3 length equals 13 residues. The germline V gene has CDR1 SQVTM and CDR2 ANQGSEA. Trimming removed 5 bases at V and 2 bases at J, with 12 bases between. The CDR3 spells CSVKSRENYGYTF. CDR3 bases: TGCAGCGTTAAGTCCCGGGAGAACTATGGCTACACCTTC.

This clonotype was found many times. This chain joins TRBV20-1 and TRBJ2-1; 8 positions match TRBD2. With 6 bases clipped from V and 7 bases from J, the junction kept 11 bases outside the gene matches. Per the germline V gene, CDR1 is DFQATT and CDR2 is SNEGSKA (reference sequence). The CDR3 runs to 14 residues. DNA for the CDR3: TGCAGTGCGCCCGGTAGCGGGAATGGAAATGAGCAGTTCTTC. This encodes CSAPGSGNGNEQFF.

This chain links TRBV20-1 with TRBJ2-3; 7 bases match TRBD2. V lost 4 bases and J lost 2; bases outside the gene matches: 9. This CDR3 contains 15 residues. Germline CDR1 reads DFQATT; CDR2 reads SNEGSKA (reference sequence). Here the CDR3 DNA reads TGCAGTGCTATTAGCGGGCGGGTGGCCACAGATACGCAGTATTTT. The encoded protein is CSAISGRVATDTQYF.

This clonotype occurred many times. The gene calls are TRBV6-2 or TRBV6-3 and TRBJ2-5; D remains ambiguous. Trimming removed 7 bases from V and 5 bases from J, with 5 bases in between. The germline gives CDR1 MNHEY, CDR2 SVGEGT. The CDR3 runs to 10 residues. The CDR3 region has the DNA TGTGCCAGCACCGGCGAGACCCAGTACTTC. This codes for CASTGETQYF.

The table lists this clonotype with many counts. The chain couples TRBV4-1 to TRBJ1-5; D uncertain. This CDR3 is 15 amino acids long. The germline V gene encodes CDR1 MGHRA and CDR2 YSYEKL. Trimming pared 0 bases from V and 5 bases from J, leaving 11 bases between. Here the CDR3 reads CASSQDGEGDQPQHF. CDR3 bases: TGCGCCAGCAGCCAAGATGGAGAAGGAGATCAGCCCCAGCATTTT.

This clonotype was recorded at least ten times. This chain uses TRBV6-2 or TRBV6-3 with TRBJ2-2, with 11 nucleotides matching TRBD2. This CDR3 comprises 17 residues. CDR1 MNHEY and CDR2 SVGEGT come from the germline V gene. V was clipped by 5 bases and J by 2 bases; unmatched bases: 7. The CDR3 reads CASSSLAGGLNTGELFF. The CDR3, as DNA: TGTGCCAGCAGTAGTCTAGCGGGAGGCCTCAACACCGGGGAGCTGTTTTTT.

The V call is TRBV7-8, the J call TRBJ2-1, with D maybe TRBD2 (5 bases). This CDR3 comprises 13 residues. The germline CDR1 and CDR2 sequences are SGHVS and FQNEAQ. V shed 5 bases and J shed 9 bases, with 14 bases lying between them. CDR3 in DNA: TGTGCCAGCAGCCCTGAACTAGTTCGTGAGCAGTTCTTC. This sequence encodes CASSPELVREQFF.

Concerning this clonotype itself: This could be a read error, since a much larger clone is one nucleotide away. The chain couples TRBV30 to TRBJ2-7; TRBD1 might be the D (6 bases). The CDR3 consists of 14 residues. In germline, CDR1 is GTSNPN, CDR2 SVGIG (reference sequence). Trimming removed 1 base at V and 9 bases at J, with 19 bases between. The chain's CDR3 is CAWSAGTWPPRQYF. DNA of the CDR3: TGTGCCTGGAGTGCCGGGACATGGCCCCCTAGGCAGTACTTC.

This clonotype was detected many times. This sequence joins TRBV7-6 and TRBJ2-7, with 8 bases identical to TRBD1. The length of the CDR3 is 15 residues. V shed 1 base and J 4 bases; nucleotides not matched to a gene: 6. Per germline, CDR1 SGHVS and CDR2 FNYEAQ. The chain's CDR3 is CASSLEPGQVYEQYF. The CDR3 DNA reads TGTGCCAGCAGCTTAGAGCCGGGACAGGTATACGAGCAGTACTTC.

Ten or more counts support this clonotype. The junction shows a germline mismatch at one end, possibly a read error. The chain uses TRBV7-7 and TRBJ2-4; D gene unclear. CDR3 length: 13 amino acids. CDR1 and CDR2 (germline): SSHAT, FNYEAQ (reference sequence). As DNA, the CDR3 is TGTGCTAGCAGCTTAGCCCTGGGTGACATTCAGTACTTC. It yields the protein CASSLALGDIQYF. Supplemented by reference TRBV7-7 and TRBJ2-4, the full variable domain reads GAGVSQSPRYKVTKRGQDVTLRCDPISSHATLYWYQQALGQGPEFLTYFNYEAQPDKSGLPSDRFSAERPEGSISTLTIQRTEQRDSAMYRCASSLALGDIQYFGAGTRLSVL.

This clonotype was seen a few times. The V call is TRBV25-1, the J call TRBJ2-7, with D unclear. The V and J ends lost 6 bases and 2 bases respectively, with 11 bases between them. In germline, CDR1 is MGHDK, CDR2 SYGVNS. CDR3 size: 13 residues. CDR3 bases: TGTGCCAGCAGGGTTTCCGAAACCTACGAGCAGTACTTC. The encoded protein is CASRVSETYEQYF.

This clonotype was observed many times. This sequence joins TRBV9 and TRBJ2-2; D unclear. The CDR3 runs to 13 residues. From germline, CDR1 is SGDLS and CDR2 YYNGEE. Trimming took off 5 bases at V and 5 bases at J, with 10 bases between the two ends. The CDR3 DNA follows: TGTGCCAGCAGTTTTAGTGGAACCGGGGAGCTGTTTTTT. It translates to CASSFSGTGELFF.

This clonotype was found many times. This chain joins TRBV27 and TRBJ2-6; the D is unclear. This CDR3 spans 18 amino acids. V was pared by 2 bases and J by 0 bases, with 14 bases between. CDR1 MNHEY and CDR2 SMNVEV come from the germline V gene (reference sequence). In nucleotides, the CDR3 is TGTGCCAGCAGTTTAAAAGGGCCTTCTTTCTCTGGGGCCAACGTCCTGACTTTC. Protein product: CASSLKGPSFSGANVLTF.

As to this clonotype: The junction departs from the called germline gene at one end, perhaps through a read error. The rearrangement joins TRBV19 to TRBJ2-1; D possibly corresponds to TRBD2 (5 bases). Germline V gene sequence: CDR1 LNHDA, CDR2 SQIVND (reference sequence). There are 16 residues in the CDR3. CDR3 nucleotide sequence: TGTGTCAGTAGTAGGAGCGGTCCCAGCTCCTACAATGAGCAGTTCTTC. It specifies CVSSRSGPSSYNEQFF.

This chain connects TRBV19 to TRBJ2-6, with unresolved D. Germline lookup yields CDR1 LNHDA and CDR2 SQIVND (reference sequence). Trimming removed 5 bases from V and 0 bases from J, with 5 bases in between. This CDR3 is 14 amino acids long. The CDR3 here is CASSVGSGANVLTF. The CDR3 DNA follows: TGTGCCAGTAGTGTGGGCTCTGGGGCCAACGTCCTGACTTTC.

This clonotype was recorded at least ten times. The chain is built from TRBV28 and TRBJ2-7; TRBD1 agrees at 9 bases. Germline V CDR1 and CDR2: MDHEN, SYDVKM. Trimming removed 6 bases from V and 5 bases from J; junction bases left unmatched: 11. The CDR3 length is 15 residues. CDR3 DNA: TGTGCCAGCAGCCATTACACGACAGGGGGAAACGAGCAGTACTTC. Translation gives CASSHYTTGGNEQYF.

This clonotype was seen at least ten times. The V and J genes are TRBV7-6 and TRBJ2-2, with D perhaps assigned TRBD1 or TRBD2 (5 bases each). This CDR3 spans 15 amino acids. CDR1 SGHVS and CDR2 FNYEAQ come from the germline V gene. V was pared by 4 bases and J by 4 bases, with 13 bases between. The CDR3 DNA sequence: TGTGCCAGCAGCTCAGGGACGGCGCTCACCGGGGAGCTGTTTTTT. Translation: CASSSGTALTGELFF.

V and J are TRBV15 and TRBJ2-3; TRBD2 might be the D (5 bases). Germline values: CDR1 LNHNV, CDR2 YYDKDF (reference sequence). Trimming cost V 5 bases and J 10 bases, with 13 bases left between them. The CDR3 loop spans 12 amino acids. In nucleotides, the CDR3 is TGTGCCACCAGCGGACTGGACTGGGCGCAGTATTTT. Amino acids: CATSGLDWAQYF.